This T cell receptor beta chain appears in the sequencing data of a study of immune heterogeneity within non-small cell lung tumors. Broader study findings: Identical dominant CDR3 beta clonotypes showed recurrence across tumor sites within a patient, and site-unique high-frequency clones were also present. Local clonality of T cells correlated moderately yet significantly with local tumor mutational burden (R roughly 0.33).

After removal of 4 bases from V and 10 bases from J, the junction contained 1 base not matched to a gene. This CDR3 contains 13 residues. CDR1 is MNHEY, CDR2 SMNVEV, per germline (reference sequence). TCR beta CDR3 regions came from multiplex PCR with 32 forward V and 13 reverse J primers. TCRdb reprocessed the multiplex PCR reads via MiXCR and lists one record per CDR3 protein. The top ten clones hold about 12% of a sample with about 3,300 distinct CDR3 sequences, 40% to 60% of them seen once. Details on this clonotype: What it binds is not known.

With 600 to 700 ng used per sample, the template was genomic DNA from bulk tumor. Spaced far apart, several biopsies were taken from each primary tumor during surgery. Samples came from untreated patients having curative surgery for newly diagnosed non-small cell lung cancer. Donors comprised newly diagnosed non-small cell lung cancer patients undergoing surgery with curative intent. The source of this sequence is a man aged 60 to 69 with non-small cell lung cancer. Sample: lung tumor tissue. The chain is built from TRBV27 and TRBJ2-1, with 13 bases matching TRBD2. The DNA for the CDR3 is TGTGCCAGCAGTTCGGGACTAGCGGGGGAGCAGTTCTTC. This encodes CASSSGLAGEQFF.